The sequence of this TCR beta chain was determined in a study of blood T cell repertoires in COVID-19. About the study: Sources were T cells, B-cell-depleted T cells, or PBMCs; the material itself was cDNA or gDNA.

The repertoire was sequenced with immunoSEQ multiplex PCR; TCRdb's copy has only in-frame clones and lacks some. The data hold fewer than 250,000 clones, with more than 75% observed a single time. The germline V gene has CDR1 LGHNA and CDR2 YSLEER. The ends lost 1 base at V and 2 bases at J; junction bases unmatched: 14. The CDR3 covers 18 residues. The sequenced sample consisted of peripheral blood. The sequence derives from a human donor in a cohort sampled during active COVID-19. The chain combines TRBV4-3 with TRBJ2-7; 7 bases match TRBD2. CDR3 DNA sequence: TGCGCCAGCAGCCAAGGAGCTTGGGGGGAGGGCCCCACCTACGAGCAGTACTTC. This gives the protein CASSQGAWGEGPTYEQYF.